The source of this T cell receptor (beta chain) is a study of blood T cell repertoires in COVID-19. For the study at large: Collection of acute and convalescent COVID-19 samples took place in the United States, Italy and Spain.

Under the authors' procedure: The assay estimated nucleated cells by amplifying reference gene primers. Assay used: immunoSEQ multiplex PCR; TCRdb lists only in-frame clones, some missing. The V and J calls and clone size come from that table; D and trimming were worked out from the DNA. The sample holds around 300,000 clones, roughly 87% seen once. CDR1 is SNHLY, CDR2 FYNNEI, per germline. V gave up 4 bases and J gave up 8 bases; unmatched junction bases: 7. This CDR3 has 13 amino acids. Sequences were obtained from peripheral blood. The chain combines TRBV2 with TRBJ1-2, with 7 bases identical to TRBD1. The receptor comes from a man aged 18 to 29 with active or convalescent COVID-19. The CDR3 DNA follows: TGTGCCAGCAGTGCCCTGACAGGGTTGGGCTACACCTTC. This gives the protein CASSALTGLGYTF.